This section outlines one TCR beta chain sequence together with its context. These data come from a study of T cells expressing NK-cell markers. The germline V gene encodes CDR1 MNHEY and CDR2 SMNVEV (reference sequence). The CDR3 consists of 18 residues. TCRdb re-analyzed the 5' RACE reads; it lists each CDR3 protein once, without DNA. The sample includes 500,000 or so distinct CDR3 sequences. The sequenced material came from blood T cells: a sorted CD56 or NKG2C T cell subset, CD4+ or CD8+ T cells, or bulk PBMC T cells (not recorded which). V gene TRBV27 combines with J gene TRBJ2-7; the TCRdb D gene call, TRBD2, has no DNA to confirm it. The TCR was taken from a man in his late teens or twenties in good health. CDR3 amino acids: CASSFPHKINDINYEQYF.